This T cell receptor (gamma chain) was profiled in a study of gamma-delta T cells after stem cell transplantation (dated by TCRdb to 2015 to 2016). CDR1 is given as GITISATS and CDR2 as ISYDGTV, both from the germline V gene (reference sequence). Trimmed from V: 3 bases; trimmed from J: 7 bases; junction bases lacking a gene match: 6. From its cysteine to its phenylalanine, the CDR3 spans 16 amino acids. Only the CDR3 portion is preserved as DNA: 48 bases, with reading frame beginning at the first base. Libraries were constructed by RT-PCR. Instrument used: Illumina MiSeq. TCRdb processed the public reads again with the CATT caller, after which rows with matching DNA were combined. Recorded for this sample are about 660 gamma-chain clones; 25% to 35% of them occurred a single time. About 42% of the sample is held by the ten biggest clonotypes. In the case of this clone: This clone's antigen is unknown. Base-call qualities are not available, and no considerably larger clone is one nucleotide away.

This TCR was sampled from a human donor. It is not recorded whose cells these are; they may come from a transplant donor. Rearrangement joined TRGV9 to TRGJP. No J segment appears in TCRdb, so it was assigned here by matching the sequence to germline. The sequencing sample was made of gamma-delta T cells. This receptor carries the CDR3 CALWEIGELGKKIKVF. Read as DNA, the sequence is TGTGCCTTGTGGGAGATTGGGGAGTTGGGCAAAAAAATCAAGGTATTT.